These 32 T cell receptor beta chains originate from one sample sequenced in a study of early T cells in non-severe SARS-CoV-2 infection. TCRdb reprocessed the 5' RACE reads with MiXCR, giving one entry per CDR3 protein. Among roughly 54,000 distinct CDR3 sequences listed, roughly 5.3% were seen once. The sample comprised whole blood. Every receptor here comes from an adult who was a healthcare worker with PCR-confirmed SARS-CoV-2 infection or an uninfected control (not recorded which).

This clonotype was seen repeatedly, ten times or more. The chain carries TRBV10-3 and TRBJ1-1; D unresolved. From germline, CDR1 is ENHRY and CDR2 SYGVKD. Trimming stripped 0 bases from V and 5 bases from J, with 13 bases between. The CDR3 runs to 15 residues. This CDR3 reads CAISESKGGGTEAFF. The CDR3 DNA reads TGTGCCATCAGTGAGTCGAAGGGAGGTGGGACTGAAGCTTTCTTT.

This clonotype appeared many times. The gene calls are TRBV29-1 and TRBJ2-7, with TRBD1 identical over 10 bases. V was clipped by 1 base and J by 5 bases; unmatched bases: 5. Germline CDR1 and CDR2: SQVTM and ANQGSEA. The CDR3 runs 14 residues. The CDR3 sequence is CSVEGDRGPNEQYF. In DNA form, the CDR3 reads TGCAGCGTTGAAGGCGACAGGGGGCCCAACGAGCAGTACTTC.

The rearrangement uses TRBV27 and TRBJ1-1; perhaps TRBD1 as D (6 bases). The CDR3 has 13 residues. CDR1 is MNHEY and CDR2 is SMNVEV in the germline V gene (reference sequence). V was trimmed by 5 bases and J by 4 bases, leaving 11 bases between them. In DNA form, the CDR3 reads TGTGCCAGCAGTCCGGACAGTTTCACTGAAGCTTTCTTT. Amino acids: CASSPDSFTEAFF.

This clonotype was recorded a few times. The V gene is TRBV27, the J gene TRBJ2-3; D is unclear. This CDR3 comprises 14 residues. CDR1 and CDR2 (germline): MNHEY, SMNVEV (reference sequence). Between the trimmed V and J ends, which lost 2 bases and 2 bases, there was a span of 8 bases. The CDR3 DNA reads TGTGCCAGCAGTTTAGGACCCGACACAGATACGCAGTATTTT. Its protein is CASSLGPDTDTQYF.

This clonotype is judged medium-sized. The chain employs TRBV6-2 or TRBV6-3 and TRBJ2-7, with a tentative D call TRBD1 (5 bases). Trimming left V 0 bases short and J 2 bases short, with 5 bases between. Per the germline V gene, CDR1 is MNHEY and CDR2 is SVGEGT. The CDR3 loop spans 13 amino acids. This CDR3 is CASSYSDTYEQYF. DNA for the CDR3: TGTGCCAGCAGTTACTCGGACACCTACGAGCAGTACTTC.

This clonotype was recorded at least ten times. This chain joins TRBV5-1 and TRBJ2-3, with 9 bases identical to TRBD2. J lost 1 base, V lost 2 bases, and 5 bases had no gene match. This CDR3 region has 16 residues. Germline loops: CDR1 SGHRS, CDR2 YFSETQ. In DNA, the CDR3 is TGCGCCAGCAGCTTAGGACTAGCGAGCGGCACAGATACGCAGTATTTT. Encoded protein: CASSLGLASGTDTQYF.

CDR3 DNA: TGTGCCAGCAGCCACCTGGGCACATACAATGAGCAGTTCTTC. This translates into CASSHLGTYNEQFF. The chain joins TRBV6-2 or TRBV6-3 to TRBJ2-1; D not certain. V was trimmed by 6 bases and J by 4 bases, leaving 13 bases between them. In germline, CDR1 is MNHEY, CDR2 SVGEGT. This CDR3 is built from 14 residues.

In its sample, this clonotype was seen many times. The chain joins TRBV7-9 to TRBJ1-1; D uncertain. This CDR3 spans 16 amino acids. Germline CDR1 and CDR2: SEHNR and FQNEAQ (reference sequence). V dropped 5 bases and J dropped 5 bases, with 21 bases sitting between them. The CDR3 spells CASSPTGSPAGTEAFF. The DNA for the CDR3 is TGTGCCAGCAGCCCTACCGGATCGCCGGCTGGAACTGAAGCTTTCTTT.

Only a few counts were recorded for this clonotype. This chain connects TRBV2 to TRBJ1-4; 7 positions match TRBD1. Germline trimming cut 9 bases from V and 3 bases from J; bases unmatched to any gene: 7. Germline CDR1 reads SNHLY; CDR2 reads FYNNEI. The CDR3 length is 14 residues. The chain's CDR3 is CASSRGTANEKLFF. The CDR3 region has the DNA TGTGCCAGTTCACGAGGGACAGCTAATGAAAAACTGTTTTTT.

This clonotype was recorded many times. The chain is built from TRBV3-1 and TRBJ2-2, with D unresolved. CDR3 length: 15 amino acids. CDR1 LGHDT and CDR2 YNNKEL come from the germline V gene (reference sequence). V was clipped by 3 bases and J by 0 bases, with 8 bases between them. The CDR3 nucleotides are TGTGCCAGCAGCCATGAAGACCCGAACACCGGGGAGCTGTTTTTT. It codes for CASSHEDPNTGELFF.

This chain joins TRBV4-2 and TRBJ2-7, with 8 bases matching TRBD2. This CDR3 has 18 amino acids. The germline V gene encodes CDR1 LGHNA and CDR2 YNFKEQ. V lost 1 base, J lost 3 bases, and 14 bases stayed unmatched. CDR3 DNA: TGTGCCAGCAGCCAAGGGCTTCTCAACATCGGGGGGGTCTACGAGCAGTACTTC. This translates into CASSQGLLNIGGVYEQYF.

This clonotype was seen a few times. The rearrangement joins TRBV24-1 to TRBJ1-1, with D uncertain. The germline CDR1 and CDR2 sequences are KGHDR and SFDVKD. This CDR3 contains 13 residues. Trimming pared 3 bases from V and 9 bases from J, leaving 13 bases between. The CDR3 DNA reads TGTGCCACCAGTGATCCGGCGATACCGAAAGCTTTCTTT. As protein: CATSDPAIPKAFF.

The chain has TRBV6-1 and TRBJ2-1; D assignment may be TRBD1 or TRBD2 (5 bases each). The germline V gene has CDR1 MNHNS and CDR2 SASEGT. The V gene lost 6 bases and the J gene lost 3 bases, with 18 bases spanning the gap. CDR3 size: 16 residues. The CDR3 loop is CASSSPQRGHYNEQFF. The CDR3 DNA is TGTGCCAGCAGCTCCCCGCAGAGGGGCCACTACAATGAGCAGTTCTTC.

This clonotype appeared many times. The gene calls are TRBV6-6 and TRBJ1-5; 9 nucleotides match TRBD1. V dropped 6 bases and J dropped 5; count of bases not matched to a gene: 5. There are 14 residues in the CDR3. Germline V gene lookup returns CDR1 MNHNY and CDR2 SVGAGI (reference sequence). In nucleotides, the CDR3 is TGTGCCAGCAGGTTCGGACAGGGGCATCAGCCCCAGCATTTT. This translates into CASRFGQGHQPQHF.

This rearrangement joins TRBV2 to TRBJ1-1; D ambiguous. The V and J ends lost 2 bases and 2 bases respectively, with 9 bases between them. CDR3 length: 14 residues. Germline values: CDR1 SNHLY, CDR2 FYNNEI. This chain's CDR3 is CASSERGGNTEAFF. The DNA for the CDR3 is TGTGCCAGCAGTGAACGGGGAGGAAACACTGAAGCTTTCTTT.

The J gene is TRBJ2-1, the V gene TRBV7-9; a weak D match, TRBD1 (6 bases). Germline lookup yields CDR1 SEHNR and CDR2 FQNEAQ (reference sequence). Deletions cut 5 bases from V and 6 bases from J, with 8 bases between. The CDR3 loop spans 12 amino acids. The CDR3 region is CASSPTGNEQFF. The CDR3 DNA reads TGTGCCAGCAGCCCGACAGGCAATGAGCAGTTCTTC.

V gene TRBV24-1 combines with J gene TRBJ2-1; TRBD1 agrees at 7 bases. CDR1 and CDR2 (germline): KGHDR, SFDVKD. V gave up 3 bases and J gave up 4 bases; unmatched junction bases: 5. The CDR3 has 15 residues. The CDR3 DNA sequence: TGTGCCACCAGTGATCAAGGACAGGCGTACAATGAGCAGTTCTTC. Translated, it gives CATSDQGQAYNEQFF.

This clonotype was detected only a few times. The rearrangement uses TRBV12-3 or TRBV12-4 and TRBJ2-7, with TRBD1 identical over 9 bases. V dropped 5 bases and J dropped 4; count of bases not matched to a gene: 9. The CDR3 has 15 amino acids. Here the CDR3 DNA reads TGTGCCAGCAGTCCTTATGGACAGGGGCTTTACGAGCAGTACTTC. Translation: CASSPYGQGLYEQYF.

In this sample, this clonotype turned up a few times. This sequence joins TRBV4-3 and TRBJ2-3; no firm D call. This CDR3 spans 14 amino acids. CDR1 and CDR2 from the germline V gene are LGHNA and YSLEER. Trimming cost V 1 base and J 2 bases, with 7 bases left between them. The CDR3 reads CASSQGINTDTQYF. The CDR3 DNA reads as TGCGCCAGCAGCCAAGGGATTAACACAGATACGCAGTATTTT.

In its sample, this clonotype was seen many times. The chain recombines TRBV24-1 with TRBJ2-3, with D uncertain. The V gene's germline CDR1 is KGHDR and CDR2 SFDVKD. CDR3 size: 14 residues. V lost 6 bases, J lost 6 bases, and 15 bases lay in between. CDR3 sequence reads: CATSHVIRSDTQYF. As DNA, the CDR3 is TGTGCCACCAGTCACGTCATACGGTCGGATACGCAGTATTTT.

The rearrangement joins TRBV11-2 to TRBJ1-2; D ambiguous. Trimming stripped 3 bases from V and 8 bases from J, with 16 bases between. Germline V gene lookup returns CDR1 SGHAT and CDR2 FQNNGV. The CDR3 has 14 amino acids. The DNA of the CDR3 is TGTGCCAGCAGCTTCGACGGACCGTTCGGGGGCTACACCTTC. It specifies CASSFDGPFGGYTF. The whole variable domain, remainder taken from reference TRBV11-2 and TRBJ1-2, is EAGVAQSPRYKIIEKRQSVAFWCNPISGHATLYWYQQILGQGPKLLIQFQNNGVVDDSQLPKDRFSAERLKGVDSTLKIQPAKLEDSAVYLCASSFDGPFGGYTFGSGTRLTVV.

This clonotype was counted a few times. The chain has TRBV7-9 and TRBJ2-7; D call uncertain. CDR1 SEHNR and CDR2 FQNEAQ come from the germline V gene (reference sequence). The CDR3 has 13 amino acids. Trimming removed 4 bases from V and 3 bases from J, with 10 bases in between. CDR3 sequence: CASSSPGFYEQYF. In DNA, the CDR3 is TGTGCCAGCAGCTCCCCGGGTTTCTACGAGCAGTACTTC.

This clonotype has ten or more counts. The chain is built from TRBV2 and TRBJ2-7; TRBD2 agrees at 11 bases. The V and J ends lost 7 bases and 2 bases, in that order; junction bases with no gene match: 4. Looked up from germline, CDR1 is SNHLY and CDR2 is FYNNEI. This CDR3 region has 14 residues. CDR3: CASTLAGGPYEQYF. CDR3 in DNA: TGTGCCAGCACCCTAGCGGGAGGACCCTACGAGCAGTACTTC.

The gene calls are TRBV5-4 and TRBJ1-2; TRBD1 aligns across 9 bases. Germline V CDR1 and CDR2: SGHNT, YYREEE (reference sequence). V lost 3 bases, J lost 4 bases, and 7 bases stayed unmatched. This CDR3 has 15 amino acids. DNA for the CDR3: TGTGCCAGCAGCTCGGGACAGGGAGTATTCTATGGCTACACCTTC. Encoded protein: CASSSGQGVFYGYTF.

This clonotype occurred many times. The rearrangement links TRBV6-6 to TRBJ2-5; the D gene is possibly TRBD2 (5 bases). This CDR3 spans 12 amino acids. Germline loops: CDR1 MNHNY, CDR2 SVGAGI (reference sequence). V was clipped by 6 bases and J by 4 bases, with 9 bases between them. DNA for the CDR3: TGTGCCAGCAGGAGGGAGACAGAGACCCAGTACTTC. Its protein product is CASRRETETQYF.

This clonotype has ten or more counts. CDR3 region: CASISDRGEMNTEAFF. CDR3 nucleotides: TGTGCCAGCATATCGGACAGGGGCGAGATGAACACTGAAGCTTTCTTT. The gene calls are TRBV6-1 and TRBJ1-1, with 9 positions matching TRBD1. In germline, CDR1 is MNHNS, CDR2 SASEGT. This CDR3 spans 16 amino acids. V trimming: 7 bases; J trimming: 0 bases; junction bases outside the gene matches: 9.

This clonotype was recorded many times. The chain is built from TRBV7-9 and TRBJ2-1; D is possibly TRBD1 (5 bases). This CDR3 is built from 16 residues. Trimming shortened V by 2 bases and J by 0 bases, and 11 bases separated the two germline ends. Germline V gene sequence: CDR1 SEHNR, CDR2 FQNEAQ (reference sequence). The CDR3 reads CASSLFKGDSYNEQFF. The CDR3 DNA reads as TGTGCCAGCAGCTTATTCAAAGGGGACTCCTACAATGAGCAGTTCTTC.

This clonotype was counted a few times. The chain uses TRBV4-3 and TRBJ1-4; TRBD1 might be the D (6 bases). The CDR3 length is 16 residues. Deletions cut 3 bases from V and 1 base from J, with 12 bases between. Germline CDR1 is LGHNA and CDR2 is YSLEER. This CDR3 reads CASSQGLGGTNEKLFF. The CDR3, as DNA: TGCGCCAGCAGCCAGGGGTTAGGGGGAACTAATGAAAAACTGTTTTTT.

This clonotype was counted only a few times. The chain combines TRBV27 with TRBJ1-1; D is ambiguous. Germline CDR1 is MNHEY and CDR2 is SMNVEV (reference sequence). Between the trimmed V and J ends, which lost 6 bases and 8 bases, there was a span of 22 bases. This CDR3 region has 15 residues. The CDR3: CASSLTWGGPFEAFF. The CDR3 region has the DNA TGTGCCAGCAGCCTTACCTGGGGAGGGCCTTTCGAAGCTTTCTTT.

This clonotype was detected ten times or more. This chain joins TRBV19 and TRBJ1-2; maybe TRBD1 (5 bases). The CDR3 is 12 residues long. V lost 10 bases and J 9 bases, leaving 18 bases between the germline ends. CDR1 and CDR2 from the germline V gene are LNHDA and SQIVND (reference sequence). In nucleotides, the CDR3 is TGTGCCACGACCGTAGGGACGGCAAGCTACACCTTC. It is translated as CATTVGTASYTF.

The chain recombines TRBV13 with TRBJ2-7; 11 bases fit TRBD2. The CDR3 spans 16 residues. The junction had 4 bases not matched to a gene; V was cut back by 1 base and J by 2 bases. Germline loops: CDR1 PRHDT, CDR2 FYEKMQ (reference sequence). CDR3 loop: CASSLEPSGRPYEQYF. CDR3 sequence (DNA): TGTGCCAGCAGCTTAGAACCTAGCGGGAGGCCCTACGAGCAGTACTTC. Based on the CDR3 plus reference TRBV13 and TRBJ2-7, the full variable domain is AAGVIQSPRHLIKEKRETATLKCYPIPRHDTVYWYQQGPGQDPQFLISFYEKMQSDKGSIPDRFSAQQFSDYHSELNMSSLELGDSALYFCASSLEPSGRPYEQYFGPGTRLTVT.

In its sample, this clonotype was seen many times. This chain uses TRBV11-1 with TRBJ1-2, with a possible D match to TRBD1 (5 bases). Trimming cost V 4 bases and J 4 bases, with 7 bases left between them. CDR1 and CDR2 from the germline V gene are SGHAT and FQDESV (reference sequence). The CDR3 contains 12 residues. Here the CDR3 DNA reads TGTGCCAGCAGCTCAGGGACCTATGGCTACACCTTC. Amino acid sequence: CASSSGTYGYTF.